The clone carrying this T cell receptor (beta chain) was counted only a few times. This entry is derived from a study of OX40 agonist ivuxolimab in advanced cancers. As for the study in general: Ivuxolimab is a fully human IgG2 antibody that activates OX40 (CD134). Each patient was given ivuxolimab into a vein every 2 weeks, at 0.01 to 10 mg/kg.

V was pared by 8 bases and J by 2 bases, with 2 bases of the junction left unmatched. Germline V lookup: CDR1 LNHDA, CDR2 SQIVND (reference sequence). CDR3 length equals 12 residues. Sequenced by immunoSEQ multiplex PCR; TCRdb stores in-frame clones only, minus some. The repertoire includes approximately 66,000 clones, approximately 90% of them detected once, and 5.5% to 6.5% sits in the top ten. The receptor comes from an adult with an advanced solid tumor such as melanoma, head and neck, liver or kidney cancer. The chain combines TRBV19 with TRBJ1-1; 7 bases map to TRBD1. The specimen comprised CD4+ or CD8+ T cells sorted from blood, sampled in a trial of the OX40 agonist ivuxolimab. CDR3 protein: CASGQVNTEAFF. The CDR3, as DNA: TGTGCCAGTGGACAGGTTAACACTGAAGCTTTCTTT. Based on the CDR3 plus reference TRBV19 and TRBJ1-1, the full variable domain is DGGITQSPKYLFRKEGQNVTLSCEQNLNHDAMYWYRQDPGQGLRLIYYSQIVNDFQKGDIAEGYSVSREKKESFPLTVTSAQKNPTAFYLCASGQVNTEAFFGQGTRLTVV.